The clone carrying this TCR beta chain was observed once. The study drew participants aged about 18 to 95 years from under 30 US areas. Cohorts were determined from participant-reported clinical history. Per the original methods: Nucleated cell counts were estimated from reference gene primer amplification. Generated by immunoSEQ multiplex PCR, the TCRdb table keeps only in-frame clones and is missing some. The V and J calls and clone size come from that table; D and trimming were worked out from the DNA. The sample holds roughly 150,000 clones, over 80% seen once. The data belong to a study of blood T cell repertoires in COVID-19. This clonotype originated in a man between 65 and 85 years old who had been exposed to COVID-19. The sequencing sample was made of PBMCs or T cells enriched from blood (not recorded which).

The CDR3 is CASSLETGSGNTIYF. In DNA, the CDR3 is TGTGCCAGCAGCTTAGAAACAGGCTCTGGAAACACCATATATTTT. V and J are TRBV7-2 and TRBJ1-3, with a possible D match to TRBD1 (5 bases). CDR3 size: 15 residues. Germline V gene data show CDR1 as SGHTA and CDR2 as FQGNSA. V was cut by 1 base and J by 0 bases, with 7 bases left in between. Complete variable domain (other parts from reference TRBV7-2 and TRBJ1-3): GAGVSQSPSNKVTEKGKDVELRCDPISGHTALYWYRQSLGQGLEFLIYFQGNSAPDKSGLPSDRFSAERTGGSVSTLTIQRTQQEDSAVYLCASSLETGSGNTIYFGEGSWLTVV.